The 27 T cell receptor delta chains given below trace back to one sample, sequenced in a study of Vγ9Vδ2 T cells in congenital toxoplasmosis. Template-switch reverse transcription used TRGC- and TRDC-specific primers together in a single tube. The TRGC primer was designed to bind both TRGC1 and TRGC2 constant genes. TCRdb reapplied CATT to the reads. The data show 300 to 450 delta-chain clones, 13% seen once. Material: gamma-delta T cells from blood. Source of these receptors: a child under 10 years old born to a mother with Toxoplasma gondii infection during pregnancy, either congenitally infected or uninfected (not recorded which).

As for this clone: The protein given by TCRdb reflects a much larger clone and differs at residue 15 from this DNA's translation, likely from a read error; the protein shown is the DNA's translation. The genes are TRDV2 and TRDJ2; 11 bases align to TRDD3. The length of the CDR3 is 18 residues. The V gene's germline CDR1 is GEAIGNYY and CDR2 EKD. The CDR3 spells CACDILGDTRALTARLFF. DNA for the CDR3: TGTGCCTGTGACATTCTGGGGGATACTAGGGCTTTGACAGCACGACTCTTCTTT.

Judged by abundance, this clone is hyperexpanded. Other DNA sequences in this specimen translate into the identical CDR3. The rearrangement joins TRDV1 to TRDJ1; TRDD3 matches 12 bases. Germline V gene sequence: CDR1 TSWWSYY, CDR2 QGS. The CDR3 consists of 21 residues. V dropped 0 bases and J dropped 0; count of bases not matched to a gene: 14. The CDR3 region is CALGELSGTGGYTGYTDKLIF. The CDR3 bases are TGTGCTCTTGGGGAACTGTCCGGTACTGGGGGATACACGGGGTACACCGATAAACTCATCTTT.

This clone was picked up a small number of times. The protein given by TCRdb reflects a much larger clone and differs at residue 16 from this DNA's translation, likely from a read error; the protein shown is the DNA's translation. The chain is built from TRDV2 and TRDJ1; 12 bases fit TRDD3. Germline CDR1 reads GEAIGNYY; CDR2 reads EKD. This CDR3 spans 20 amino acids. The CDR3 loop is CACDTGVDWGIPRYTYKLIF. The DNA of the CDR3 is TGTGCCTGTGACACCGGGGTGGACTGGGGGATACCTCGTTACACCTATAAACTCATCTTT.

Note on this clone: The mismatch at residue 8 between this DNA's translation and the TCRdb protein of a much larger clone likely reflects a read error; the protein shown is translated from the DNA. The genes are TRDV1 and TRDJ1; D is undetermined. Trimming pared 3 bases from V and 0 bases from J, leaving 14 bases between. Germline V gives CDR1 TSWWSYY, CDR2 QGS. The CDR3 is 16 amino acids. The CDR3 protein is CALGETPARDTDKLIF. The DNA of the CDR3 is TGTGCTCTTGGGGAGACCCCTGCCCGAGACACCGATAAACTCATCTTT.

In this sample, this clone turned up a few times. TCRdb's listed protein matches a much larger clone and diverges from this DNA's translation at residue 14, likely through a read error; the protein shown comes from the DNA. The chain recombines TRDV1 with TRDJ1; 8 bases are shared with TRDD3. Germline V gene lookup returns CDR1 TSWWSYY and CDR2 QGS. This CDR3 comprises 17 residues. DNA for the CDR3: TGTGCTCTTGGAATACTAGGGGACTGGGGGGCTGTCGATACACTCATCTTT. This sequence encodes CALGILGDWGAVDTLIF.

This clone occurred a few times. TCRdb records a much larger clone's protein for this DNA, with a difference at residue 6 that likely arises from a read error; the protein given is the translation of the DNA. This rearrangement joins TRDV1 to TRDJ1; D possibly corresponds to TRDD2 (5 bases). The CDR3 length is 16 residues. Trimming took off 3 bases at V and 0 bases at J, with 14 bases between the two ends. CDR1 and CDR2 (germline): TSWWSYY, QGS. CDR3 DNA: TGTGCTCTTGGGGAGGCCCCTACCCGAGACACCGATAAACTCATCTTT. It translates to CALGEAPTRDTDKLIF.

This clone is termed large. The J gene is TRDJ2, the V gene TRDV1; TRDD3 matches at 7 bases. The V gene's germline CDR1 is TSWWSYY and CDR2 QGS. Trimming cost V 0 bases and J 4 bases; bases outside gene matches: 8. CDR3 length equals 17 residues. CDR3 protein: CALGELLGLGGTAQLFF. The CDR3 DNA sequence: TGTGCTCTTGGGGAACTTCTAGGTCTGGGGGGGACAGCACAACTCTTCTTT.

This clone is hyperexpanded (1% or more). The chain uses TRDV1 and TRDJ1; D gene ambiguous. Trimming removed 1 base from V and 0 bases from J, with 18 bases in between. There are 18 residues in the CDR3. Germline CDR1 reads TSWWSYY; CDR2 reads QGS. The CDR3 DNA follows: TGTGCTCTTGGGGAACGCAGTCTCTCTCCCCTTTACACCGATAAACTCATCTTT. It codes for CALGERSLSPLYTDKLIF.

This clone ranks as hyperexpanded. The sample holds other DNA sequences that translate to the same CDR3. The V call is TRDV2, the J call TRDJ3, with no clear D. The ends were cut back, 0 bases at V and 0 bases at J, with 11 bases in the middle. Germline CDR1 GEAIGNYY, CDR2 EKD. The CDR3 spans 18 residues. CDR3 DNA sequence: TGTGCCTGTGACACCGGTTATACTCGCTCCTGGGACACCCGACAGATGTTTTTC. Translation: CACDTGYTRSWDTRQMFF.

This clone was observed a few times. The protein in TCRdb stems from a much larger clone and differs at residue 5 from this DNA's translation, likely a read error; here the protein is translated from the DNA. The chain has TRDV2 and TRDJ3; 7 bases are shared with TRDD3. J gave up 0 bases and V 3 bases, and 7 bases lay outside the gene matches. Germline values: CDR1 GEAIGNYY, CDR2 EKD. The CDR3 spans 18 residues. The CDR3 bases are TGTGCCTGTGACCCCGTACTGGGGAGCTCCTGGGACACCCGACAGATGTTTTTC. Translated, it gives CACDPVLGSSWDTRQMFF.

This clone turned up a few times. With a far larger clone one base away, a read error is the likely cause. This sample also contains other DNA sequences that code for the same CDR3. This rearrangement joins TRDV2 to TRDJ3; TRDD3 agrees at 13 bases. The length of the CDR3 is 15 residues. Germline V gene data show CDR1 as GEAIGNYY and CDR2 as EKD. CDR3 protein: CACDSVLGDTRQMFF. The CDR3 DNA is TGTGCCTGTGACTCCGTACTGGGGGATACGCGACAGATGTTTTTT.

This clone turned up a few times. A far larger clone is only one base removed, so a read error is likely. The same CDR3 also results from other DNA sequences found in this sample. The rearrangement joins TRDV1 to TRDJ1; TRDD3 aligns across 8 bases. V dropped 0 bases and J dropped 0; count of bases not matched to a gene: 18. Germline lookup yields CDR1 TSWWSYY and CDR2 QGS. CDR3 length equals 21 residues. In DNA form, the CDR3 reads TGTGCTCTTGGGGAACTGTCCGGTACTGGGGGGTACACGGGGTACACCGATAAACTCATCTTT. Protein: CALGELSGTGGYTGYTDKLIF.

On this clone itself: The mismatch at residue 4 between this DNA's translation and the TCRdb protein of a much larger clone likely reflects a read error; the protein shown is translated from the DNA. V is TRDV2 and J is TRDJ1; the D is unclear. Germline CDR1 reads GEAIGNYY; CDR2 reads EKD. The CDR3 totals 13 residues. The V end was cut by 5 bases, the J end by 0 bases, with 9 bases between. The CDR3 DNA sequence: TGTGCCTGTGTCCCGGGAGACACCGATAAACTCATCTTT. As protein: CACVPGDTDKLIF.

This clone has a handful of counts. A read error likely explains why the TCRdb protein, taken from a much larger clone, differs from this DNA's translation at residue 9; the protein shown is translated from the DNA. This sequence joins TRDV1 and TRDJ1; 11 bases line up with TRDD3. Looked up from germline, CDR1 is TSWWSYY and CDR2 is QGS. This CDR3 comprises 21 residues. Trimming cost V 4 bases and J 3 bases; bases outside gene matches: 22. CDR3 residues: CALGGLNSQMTGGYSPDKLIF. The DNA for the CDR3 is TGTGCTCTTGGGGGACTAAATTCCCAGATGACTGGGGGATATTCACCCGATAAACTCATCTTT.

Concerning this clone itself: TCRdb pairs this DNA with a much larger clone's protein that differs at residue 5, likely a read error; the protein shown was translated from the DNA. This chain joins TRDV2 and TRDJ1; TRDD3 agrees at 12 bases. CDR1 is GEAIGNYY and CDR2 is EKD in the germline V gene. The CDR3 loop spans 20 amino acids. Germline trimming cut 2 bases from V and 0 bases from J; bases unmatched to any gene: 15. CDR3 in amino acids: CACDIGVDWGIPRYTDKLIF. CDR3 nucleotides: TGTGCCTGTGACATCGGGGTGGACTGGGGGATACCTCGTTACACCGATAAACTCATCTTT.

This clone was detected a few times. The protein that TCRdb holds for this DNA derives from a much larger clone and differs from the translated DNA at residue 16, which likely indicates a read error; the protein shown here is translated from the DNA. V is TRDV1 and J is TRDJ1; 10 nucleotides align to TRDD3. The J segment lost 1 base and the V segment lost 5 bases, leaving 28 bases of the junction unmatched. The CDR3 has 23 residues. Germline V CDR1 and CDR2: TSWWSYY, QGS. The CDR3 reads CALGNLQGLWGRLGDICTDKLIF. CDR3 sequence (DNA): TGTGCTCTTGGGAACCTCCAGGGGCTATGGGGTCGGCTGGGGGATATCTGCACCGATAAACTCATCTTT.

This clone was picked up a small number of times. TCRdb attributes to this sequence the protein of a much larger clone, which differs from the DNA translation at residue 6; a read error is likely, and the protein displayed is translated from the DNA. This chain joins TRDV2 and TRDJ1; 10 bases line up with TRDD3. Germline CDR1 GEAIGNYY, CDR2 EKD. The V segment lost 0 bases and the J segment 7 bases; nucleotides outside the gene matches: 16. CDR3 length: 18 residues. CDR3 in amino acids: CACDTVALGDRGEAKLIF. DNA of the CDR3: TGTGCCTGTGACACCGTAGCCCTGGGGGATAGGGGGGAGGCTAAACTCATCTTT.

Note on this clone: The amino acid sequence in TCRdb belongs to a much larger clone and departs from this DNA's translation at residue 5, likely a sequencing read error; the sequence shown is translated from the DNA. The chain links TRDV2 to TRDJ3, with 7 bases aligning to TRDD3. The length of the CDR3 is 18 residues. V was pared by 3 bases and J by 0 bases, with 7 bases of the junction left unmatched. Germline CDR1 is GEAIGNYY and CDR2 is EKD. The CDR3 here is CACDSVLGSSWDTRQMFF. DNA of the CDR3: TGTGCCTGTGACTCCGTACTGGGGAGCTCCTGGGACACCCGACAGATGTTTTTC.

This clone was counted a few times. TCRdb's protein for this DNA is that of a much larger clone and differs from the translation at residue 9, likely a read error; the protein shown is the DNA translation. V is TRDV2 and J is TRDJ1; 7 nucleotides agree with TRDD3. This CDR3 is built from 18 residues. Germline CDR1 GEAIGNYY, CDR2 EKD. V shed 3 bases and J 7 bases; nucleotides not matched to a gene: 22. The CDR3 sequence is CACDPVLGNLPLKPKLIF. DNA for the CDR3: TGTGCCTGTGACCCTGTACTGGGGAATCTGCCCCTCAAACCTAAACTCATCTTT.

In the case of this clone: The junction does not match germline at one end; this may be a read error. The sample holds other DNA sequences that translate to the same CDR3. The rearrangement links TRDV3 to TRDJ1; 8 bases are shared with TRDD3. The CDR3 consists of 16 residues. From germline, CDR1 is TVYSNPD and CDR2 GDNSRS (reference sequence). The CDR3 DNA reads TGCGCCTTTGGTTCGGGGGATATGAGTGGGACCGATAAACTCATCTTT. This gives the protein CAFGSGDMSGTDKLIF.

As concerns this clone: This sequence is one base from a far larger clone and is likely a read error. The chain has TRDV1 and TRDJ1, with 13 nucleotides matching TRDD3. Trimming cost V 2 bases and J 0 bases; bases outside gene matches: 33. From germline, CDR1 is TSWWSYY and CDR2 QGS. CDR3 length equals 27 residues. The CDR3 nucleotides are TGTGCTCTTGGGGAAGCGCCGAAGTTGGCGATAACTGGGGGATACGCCCGGATGCCGACGTACACCGATAAACTCATCTTT. This encodes CALGEAPKLAITGGYARMPTYTDKLIF.

This clone occurred a few times. TCRdb's entry gives the protein of a much larger clone, which mismatches this DNA's translation at residue 16, likely from a read error; the protein reported here is translated from the DNA. V gene TRDV1 combines with J gene TRDJ1; 12 bases match TRDD3. The CDR3 runs 21 residues. Trimming removed 0 bases from V and 3 bases from J; junction bases left unmatched: 17. In germline, CDR1 is TSWWSYY, CDR2 QGS. CDR3 sequence: CALGELSGTGGYTGYADKLIF. The CDR3, as DNA: TGTGCTCTTGGGGAACTGTCCGGTACTGGGGGATACACGGGGTACGCCGATAAACTCATCTTT.

The rearrangement joins TRAV29/DV5 to TRDJ2, with 9 bases aligning to TRDD3. This CDR3 has 19 amino acids. The germline gives CDR1 NSMFDY, CDR2 ISSIKDK. Written as DNA, the CDR3 is TGTGCTCTGAGTTCGGCCCGTACTGGGGATACGCCTCTGACAGCACAACTCTTCTTT. Its translation: CALSSARTGDTPLTAQLFF.

Regarding this clone: TCRdb records a much larger clone's protein for this DNA, with a difference at residue 18 that likely arises from a read error; the protein given is the translation of the DNA. The V call is TRDV2, the J call TRDJ1, with 12 bases identical to TRDD3. Germline V lookup: CDR1 GEAIGNYY, CDR2 EKD. The CDR3 length is 20 residues. The CDR3 loop reads CACDTGVDWGIPRYTDKFIF. CDR3 nucleotide sequence: TGTGCCTGTGACACCGGGGTGGACTGGGGGATACCTCGTTACACCGATAAATTCATCTTT.

This clone was seen a few times. This likely traces to a read error, being one base from a far larger clone. Other DNA sequences in the sample encode the same CDR3. The gene calls are TRDV2 and TRDJ3, with 7 bases lining up with TRDD3. Germline V gene sequence: CDR1 GEAIGNYY, CDR2 EKD. CDR3 size: 18 residues. J lost 1 base, V lost 0 bases, and 5 bases had no gene match. The CDR3 sequence: CACDTVLGSSWDTRQMFF. The DNA of the CDR3 is TGTGCCTGTGACACCGTACTGGGGAGTTCCTGGGACACCCGACAGATGTTTTTC.

This clone is large (0.1 to 1%) in the sample. The same CDR3 arises from other DNA sequences in this sample as well. The chain couples TRDV2 to TRDJ1; TRDD3 agrees at 7 bases. Germline loops: CDR1 GEAIGNYY, CDR2 EKD. The length of the CDR3 is 18 residues. The J segment lost 0 bases and the V segment lost 2 bases, leaving 14 bases of the junction unmatched. CDR3 residues: CACDNLVDVLGNTDKLIF. The CDR3 nucleotides are TGTGCCTGTGACAACCTGGTTGATGTACTGGGGAACACCGATAAACTCATCTTT.

The table lists this clone with a few counts. A far larger clone is one base from this, pointing to a likely read error. Other nucleotide sequences from this sample produce the same CDR3. The V and J genes are TRDV1 and TRDJ1; no reliable D call. Germline CDR1 reads TSWWSYY; CDR2 reads QGS. The CDR3 is made up of 21 amino acids. V gave up 2 bases and J gave up 1 base, with 29 bases separating them. In nucleotides, the CDR3 is TGTGCTCTTGGGGAAACCCCTAATCGAGGCACGGGACCCTTTCCCACCGATAAACTCATCTTT. Amino acid sequence: CALGETPNRGTGPFPTDKLIF.